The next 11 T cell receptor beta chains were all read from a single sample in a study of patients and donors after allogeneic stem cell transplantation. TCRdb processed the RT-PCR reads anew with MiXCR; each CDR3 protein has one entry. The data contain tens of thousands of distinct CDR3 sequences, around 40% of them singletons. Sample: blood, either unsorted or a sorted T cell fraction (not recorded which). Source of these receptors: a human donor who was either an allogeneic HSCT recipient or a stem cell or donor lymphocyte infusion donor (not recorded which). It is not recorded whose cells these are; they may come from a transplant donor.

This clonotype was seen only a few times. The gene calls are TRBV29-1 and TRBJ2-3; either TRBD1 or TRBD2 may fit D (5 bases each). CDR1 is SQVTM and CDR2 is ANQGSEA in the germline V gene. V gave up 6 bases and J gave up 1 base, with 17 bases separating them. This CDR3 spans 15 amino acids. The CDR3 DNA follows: TGCAGCGTGCGAGGGACGGGCGACCGCACAGATACGCAGTATTTT. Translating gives CSVRGTGDRTDTQYF.

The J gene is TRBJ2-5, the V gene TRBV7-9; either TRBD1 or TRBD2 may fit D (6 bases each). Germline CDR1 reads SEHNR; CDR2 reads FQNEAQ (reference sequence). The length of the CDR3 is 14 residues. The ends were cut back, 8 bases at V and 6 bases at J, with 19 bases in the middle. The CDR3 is CASASRGERQTQYF. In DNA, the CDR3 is TGTGCCAGCGCCAGTAGGGGGGAGAGGCAGACCCAGTACTTC.

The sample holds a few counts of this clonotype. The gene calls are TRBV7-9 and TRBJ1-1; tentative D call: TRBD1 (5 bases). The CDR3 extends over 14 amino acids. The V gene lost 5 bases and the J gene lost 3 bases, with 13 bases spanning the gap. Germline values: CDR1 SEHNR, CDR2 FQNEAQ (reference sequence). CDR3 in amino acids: CASSPWPGDTEAFF. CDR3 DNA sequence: TGTGCCAGCAGCCCCTGGCCGGGGGACACTGAAGCTTTCTTT.

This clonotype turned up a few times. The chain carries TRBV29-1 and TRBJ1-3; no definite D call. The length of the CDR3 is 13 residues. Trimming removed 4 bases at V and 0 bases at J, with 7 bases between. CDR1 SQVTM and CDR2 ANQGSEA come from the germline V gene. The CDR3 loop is CSVGHHSGNTIYF. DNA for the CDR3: TGCAGCGTTGGACATCACTCTGGAAACACCATATATTTT.

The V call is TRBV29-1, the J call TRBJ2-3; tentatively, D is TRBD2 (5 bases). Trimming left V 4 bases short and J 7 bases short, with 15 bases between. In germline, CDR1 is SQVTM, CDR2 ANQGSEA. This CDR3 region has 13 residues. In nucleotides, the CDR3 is TGCAGCGTTGCGGGGATAGCTCGATATACGCAGTATTTT. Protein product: CSVAGIARYTQYF.

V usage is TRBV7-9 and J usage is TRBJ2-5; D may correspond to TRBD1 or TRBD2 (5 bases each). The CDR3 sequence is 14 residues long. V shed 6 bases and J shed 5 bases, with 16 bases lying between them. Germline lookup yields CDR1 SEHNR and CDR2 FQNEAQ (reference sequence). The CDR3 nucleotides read TGTGCCAGCAGTCCGAGTGGGACGCCCGAGACCCAGTACTTC. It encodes CASSPSGTPETQYF.

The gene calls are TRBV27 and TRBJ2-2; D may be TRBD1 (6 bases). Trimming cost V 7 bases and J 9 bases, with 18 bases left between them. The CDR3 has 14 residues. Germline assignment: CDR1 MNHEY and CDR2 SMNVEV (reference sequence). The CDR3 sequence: CASTSVYRDRELFF. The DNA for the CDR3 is TGTGCCAGCACCTCAGTTTACAGGGACCGGGAGCTGTTTTTT.

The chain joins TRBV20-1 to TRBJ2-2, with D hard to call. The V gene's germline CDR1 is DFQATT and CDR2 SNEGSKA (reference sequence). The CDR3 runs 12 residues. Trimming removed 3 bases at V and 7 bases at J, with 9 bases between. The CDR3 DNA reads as TGCAGTGCTAGGAACGAGGTCGGGGAGCTGTTTTTT. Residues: CSARNEVGELFF.

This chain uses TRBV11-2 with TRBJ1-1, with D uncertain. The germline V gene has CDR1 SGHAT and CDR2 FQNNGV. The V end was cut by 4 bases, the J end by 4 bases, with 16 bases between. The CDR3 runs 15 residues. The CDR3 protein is CASSSMSGRGTEAFF. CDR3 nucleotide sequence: TGTGCCAGCAGCTCTATGTCCGGGAGAGGCACTGAAGCTTTCTTT.

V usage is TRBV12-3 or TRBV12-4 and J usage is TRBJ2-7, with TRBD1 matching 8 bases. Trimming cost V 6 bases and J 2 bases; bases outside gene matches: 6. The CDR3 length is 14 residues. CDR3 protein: CASSGQGGTYEQYF. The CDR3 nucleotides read TGTGCCAGCAGCGGACAGGGTGGAACCTACGAGCAGTACTTC.

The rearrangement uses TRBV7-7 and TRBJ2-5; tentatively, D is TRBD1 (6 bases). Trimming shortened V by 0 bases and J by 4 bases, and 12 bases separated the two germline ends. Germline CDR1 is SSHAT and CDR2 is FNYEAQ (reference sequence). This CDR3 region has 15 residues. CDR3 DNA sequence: TGTGCCAGCAGCTTAGCGTACAGGGATGGAGAGACCCAGTACTTC. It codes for CASSLAYRDGETQYF.